This T cell receptor (beta chain) was documented in a study of identical twins' blood T cells (dated by TCRdb to about 2013). For the wider study: About 52 million Illumina reads were obtained across roughly twelve libraries, of which six were alpha-chain libraries and six were beta-chain libraries. TCR alpha and beta chain repertoires of three pairs of monozygous twins were compared using next-generation sequencing to assess genetic influence on repertoire formation. Here is what the overall study found, with its caveats: Twin pairs were reported to be markedly more alike in V gene usage than unrelated donors were, even when looking at non-selected out-of-frame TCRbeta clonotypes. Looking at the most abundant TCRbeta clonotypes, every donor had more CDR3 sequences in common with her twin than with unrelated donors. Independent studies were stated to be required to validate the proposed role of the TCRalpha J segment in MHC recognition during thymic selection. The count of CDR3 clonotypes shared by two donors depended mainly on the product of the two donors' cloneset sizes, and twins did not clearly depart from this trend. Because the twins were raised together, environmental influences could not be ruled out as an explanation for the similarity between twins.

As regards this clonotype: Its cognate antigen has yet to be identified. No clone much larger than this one lies a single base away; base qualities are absent.

Donors were six healthy women forming three monozygous twin pairs. All three twin pairs had been raised together and were thought likely to have encountered the same vaccines and infectious agents. RNA was isolated from peripheral blood mononuclear cells and used to prepare TCR cDNA libraries. The library was built by means of 5' RACE. Sequenced on an Illumina Genome Analyzer IIx. To prepare the RNA-based TCR cDNA libraries, a previously described protocol was followed, with several modifications. To prevent cross-contamination, sample-specific barcodes were introduced on both ends of each TCR cDNA library during cDNA synthesis and amplification. The authors processed their data as follows. Each library contained about 2.2 to 4 million CDR3-containing reads, and somewhere between about 95,000 and nearly 500,000 clonotypes were identified for each individual. Reads with improper barcode index combinations were discarded, after which clonesets were built for each library with the MiTCR software. While assembling CDR3 clonotypes, MiTCR filtered or rescued low-quality reads and corrected PCR and sequencing errors. Artificial out-of-frame clonotypes were mapped to in-frame sequences, with one indel allowed in the CDR3, and then removed. Similarity of V and J gene usage between donors was measured as Jensen-Shannon divergence divided by mean entropy. TCRdb itself trimmed the public reads at Q25 with fastp, ran MiXCR and retained productive beta chains. When rows share a CDR3 protein, they turn into one entry using the most common DNA and genes. These V and J calls derive from TCRdb rather than the authors' analysis. The sample contains about 370,000 distinct CDR3 sequences, around 30% of them found a single time. The top ten clonotypes cover roughly 5.5% of the sample.

Counted from cysteine to phenylalanine, this CDR3 has 15 amino acids. Only CDR3 DNA remains: 45 bases, in frame from the first base. V is clipped by 5 bases and J by 3 bases, and the sequence between their germline boundaries is 17 bases long. CDR1 MNHNY and CDR2 SVGAGI were looked up in the germline V gene (reference sequence). Sequenced input: PBMCs. The V and J segments used are TRBV6-6 and TRBJ2-7; the D gene is perhaps TRBD2, from 6 matching bases. This sequence originates from a woman aged 18 to 55 in good health. The DNA sequence is as follows: TGTGCCAGCAGTCAATACGGAGGGATTGGCTACGAGCAGTACTTC. This gives the protein CASSQYGGIGYEQYF.